This T cell receptor beta chain was recorded in a study of shared clonotypes between healthy human individuals. Study-wide findings and caveats: What rarefaction showed was incomplete sorted-subset sequencing despite large depth.

Here immunoSEQ multiplex PCR was the method, and the copy in TCRdb shows in-frame clones only, minus some. The sample includes roughly 1,500,000 clones, 95% to 99% of them seen just once. Among the donors, all were Caucasian adults who lived in Nashville, Tennessee. Splitting of CD4+ cells produced CD45RA+ naive and CD45RA-negative memory subsets. Worth noting for this clone: Its antigen is not known.

Sequencing used naive CD4+ T cells sorted from blood. Subset defined: CD45RA+ positively selected. The sequence was obtained from a man under 40 in good health.

The CDR3 spells CASKPLGENTGELFF. CDR3 DNA sequence: TGTGCCAGCAAACCCCTCGGGGAGAACACCGGGGAGCTGTTTTTT. The chain carries TRBV27 and TRBJ2-2, with D possibly TRBD2 on 5 matching bases. The CDR3 runs to 15 residues. Between the trimmed V and J ends, which lost 7 bases and 1 base, there was a span of 13 bases. Germline V CDR1 and CDR2: MNHEY, SMNVEV (reference sequence).